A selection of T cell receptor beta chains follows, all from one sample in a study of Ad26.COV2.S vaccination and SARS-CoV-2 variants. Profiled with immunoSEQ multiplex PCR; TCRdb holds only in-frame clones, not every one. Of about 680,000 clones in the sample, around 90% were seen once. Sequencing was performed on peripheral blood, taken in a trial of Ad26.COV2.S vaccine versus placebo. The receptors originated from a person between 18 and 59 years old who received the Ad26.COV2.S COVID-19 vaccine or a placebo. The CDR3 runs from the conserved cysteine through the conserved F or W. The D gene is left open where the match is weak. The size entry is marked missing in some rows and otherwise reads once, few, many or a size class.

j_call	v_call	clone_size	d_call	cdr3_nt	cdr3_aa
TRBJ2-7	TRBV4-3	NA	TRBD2	TGCGCCAGCAGCCAAGATCCTGTTTCGGGACTAGCGAGAATAGGCGAGCAGTACTTC	CASSQDPVSGLARIGEQYF
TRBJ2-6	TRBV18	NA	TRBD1	TGTGCCAGCTCACCCACACCGACAGGGGCCTCTGGGGCCAACGTCCTGACTTTC	CASSPTPTGASGANVLTF
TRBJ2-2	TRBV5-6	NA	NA	TGTGCCAGCAGCTCCCTCGCCGGGACACTGAACACCGGGGAGCTGTTTTTT	CASSSLAGTLNTGELFF
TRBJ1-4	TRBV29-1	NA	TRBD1	TGCAGCGTCTATTTCGGGACAGATAATGAAAAACTGTTTTTT	CSVYFGTDNEKLFF
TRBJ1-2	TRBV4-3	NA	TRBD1	TGCGCCAGCAGCCAAGTCGCCGGGACAGCGATTCGGGGCTACACCTTC	CASSQVAGTAIRGYTF
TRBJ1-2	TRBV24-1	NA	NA	TGTGCCACCAGTGATTTCCCCGACAGGCCCTATGGCTACACCTTC	CATSDFPDRPYGYTF
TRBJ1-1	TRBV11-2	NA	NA	TGTGCCAGCAGCCGGGGTCAGGCCACTGAAGCTTTCTTT	CASSRGQATEAFF
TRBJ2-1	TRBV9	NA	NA	TGTGCCAGCAGCGTAGGTACTAGCATCCACAATGAGCAGTTCTTC	CASSVGTSIHNEQFF
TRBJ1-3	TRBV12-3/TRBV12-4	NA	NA	TGTGCCAGCGGCTTCTTAGGGGGAAACACCATATATTTT	CASGFLGGNTIYF
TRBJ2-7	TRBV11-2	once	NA	TGTGCCAGCAGCTTTCTAGCTTCCTACGAGCAGTACTTC	CASSFLASYEQYF
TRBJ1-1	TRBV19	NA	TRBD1	TGTGCCAGTAGTAGGGACTGGACAGGGACCACTGAAGCTTTCTTT	CASSRDWTGTTEAFF
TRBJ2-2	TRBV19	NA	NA	TGTGCCAGTAGTAAGGGGCACGCGAACACCGGGGAGCTGTTTTTT	CASSKGHANTGELFF
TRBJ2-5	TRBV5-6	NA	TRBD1	TGTGCCAGCAGCTTCAGGACAGGGGGAGGGAAAGAGACCCAGTACTTC	CASSFRTGGGKETQYF
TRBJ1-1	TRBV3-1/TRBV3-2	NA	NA	TGTGCCAGCAGCCAAATGGTGAACACTGAAGCTTTCTTT	CASSQMVNTEAFF
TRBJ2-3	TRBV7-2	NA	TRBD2	TGTGCCAGCAAGACTAGCACCGGCACAGATACGCAGTATTTT	CASKTSTGTDTQYF
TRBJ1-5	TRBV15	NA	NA	TGTGCCACCAGCAGAGGGCCCTCAGCCGGTCAGCCCCAGCATTTT	CATSRGPSAGQPQHF
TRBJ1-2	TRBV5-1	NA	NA	TGCGCCAGCAGCTTGACGGCCAACTATGGCTACACCTTC	CASSLTANYGYTF
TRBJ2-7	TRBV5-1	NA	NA	TGCGCCAGCAGCTTTGAGGGGAGCTCCTACGAGCAGTACTTC	CASSFEGSSYEQYF
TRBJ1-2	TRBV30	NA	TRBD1	TGTGCCTGGAGCGTGGGACAGGAGATGAACTATGGCTACACCTTC	CAWSVGQEMNYGYTF
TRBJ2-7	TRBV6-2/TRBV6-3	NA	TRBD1	TGTGCCAGCAGTCACCTGGACAGGGGGCTCTACGAGCAGTACTTC	CASSHLDRGLYEQYF
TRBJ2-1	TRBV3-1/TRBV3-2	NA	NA	TGTGCCAGCAGCCAAGCCGGGAGCTACAATGAGCAGTTCTTC	CASSQAGSYNEQFF
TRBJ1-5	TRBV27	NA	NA	TGTGCCAGCAGTCCTGACAGTCTCAATCAGCCCCAGCATTTT	CASSPDSLNQPQHF
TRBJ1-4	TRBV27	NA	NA	TGTGCCAGCAGCAGGAAATTTGATGAAAAACTGTTTTTT	CASSRKFDEKLFF
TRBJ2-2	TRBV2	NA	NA	TGTGCCACGGCGGGGATGTCGACCGGGGAGCTGTTTTTT	CATAGMSTGELFF
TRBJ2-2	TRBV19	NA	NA	TGTGCCAGTAGTATACAGATGAACACCGGGGAGCTGTTTTTT	CASSIQMNTGELFF
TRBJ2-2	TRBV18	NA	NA	TGTGCCAGCTCACCACCGGTGCGGGTGAACACCGGGGAGCTGTTTTTT	CASSPPVRVNTGELFF
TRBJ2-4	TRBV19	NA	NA	TGTGCCAGTAGTATTGGGCAGGGGAGGTTAAAAAACATTCAGTACTTC	CASSIGQGRLKNIQYF
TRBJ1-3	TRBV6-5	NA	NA	TGTGCCAGCAGGAACAGTGGGCTCTCTGGAAACACCATATATTTT	CASRNSGLSGNTIYF
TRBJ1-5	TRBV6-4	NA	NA	TGTGCCAGCAGTGACACATACAGCAATCAGCCCCAGCATTTT	CASSDTYSNQPQHF
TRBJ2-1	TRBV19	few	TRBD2	TGTGCCAGTAGCGTTACTAGCGGGGATTACAATGAGCAGTTCTTC	CASSVTSGDYNEQFF
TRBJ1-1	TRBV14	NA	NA	TGTGCCAGCAGCCCCCGGGAGATGAACACTGAAGCTTTCTTT	CASSPREMNTEAFF
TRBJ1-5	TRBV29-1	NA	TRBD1	TGCAGCGTCTCCGGGACAGGGAATCAGCCCCAGCATTTT	CSVSGTGNQPQHF
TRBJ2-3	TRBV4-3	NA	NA	TGCGCCAGCAGCCCAGCACCAGGGGGGCCAGATACGCAGTATTTT	CASSPAPGGPDTQYF
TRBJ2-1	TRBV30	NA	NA	TGTGCCTGGTCCCTGGGGGGACTTGAGTACAATGAGCAGTTCTTC	CAWSLGGLEYNEQFF
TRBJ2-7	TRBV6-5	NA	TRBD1	TGTGCCAGCAGGCCGGGACAGGGCTTCTACGAGCAGTACTTC	CASRPGQGFYEQYF
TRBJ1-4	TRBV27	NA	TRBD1	TGTGCCAGCAGTTGGGACAGGGGAGGCGAAAAACTGTTTTTT	CASSWDRGGEKLFF
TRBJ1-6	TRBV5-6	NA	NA	TGTGCCAGCACCGTGACCGCTGCGGGTTCACCCCTCCACTTT	CASTVTAAGSPLHF
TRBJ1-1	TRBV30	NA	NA	TGTGCCTGGAGTAAGGTGGGCGGGGGCATGGCGGCTGAAGCTTTCTTT	CAWSKVGGGMAAEAFF
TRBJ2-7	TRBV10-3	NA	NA	TGTGCCATCAGTGAGACACGGACGGGGCGGGAGCAGTACTTC	CAISETRTGREQYF
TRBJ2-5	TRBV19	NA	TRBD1	TGTGCCAGTAGTACCCCGGGACAGGGGGCATACTTC	CASSTPGQGAYF
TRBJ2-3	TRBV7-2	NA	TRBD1	TGTGCCAGCAGCTTAGGGACAGGGGGGGCAGATACGCAGTATTTT	CASSLGTGGADTQYF
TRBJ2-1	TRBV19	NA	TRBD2	TGTGCCAGTAGTATAGCAAGCGGGAGCTCCTACAATGAGCAGTTCTTC	CASSIASGSSYNEQFF
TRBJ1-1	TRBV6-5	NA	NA	TGTGCCAGCAGTTACTCGGTTCTACTGAACACTGAAGCTTTCTTT	CASSYSVLLNTEAFF
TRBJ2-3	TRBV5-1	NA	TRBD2	TGCGCCAGCAGCTTAGAACTAGCGGGGGCAACAGATACGCAGTATTTT	CASSLELAGATDTQYF
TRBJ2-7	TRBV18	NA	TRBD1	TGTGCCAGCTCACCACAGGGGGCGTACGAGCAGTACTTC	CASSPQGAYEQYF
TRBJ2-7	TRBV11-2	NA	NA	TGTGCCAGCAGCCGGGACCGATACTACGAGCAGTACTTC	CASSRDRYYEQYF